The entry below gives a single T cell receptor (beta chain) sequence along with its context. Its recognized antigen is unknown. No quality values exist for individual bases; no much larger clone is one base distant. These data come from a study of PD-L1 blockade in urothelial cancer (TCRdb year 2017). For the wider study: Every patient began therapy in the mid-2010s and was given atezolizumab 1,200 mg intravenously every 3 weeks. About 90% of the roughly 29 patients were identified as males with urothelial cancer of bladder origin, and a prior smoking history was reported by 18 of 29 patients. Patients had an ECOG performance status of 0 or 1 and had received between 0 and 3 prior chemotherapy regimens. Blood samples were analyzed at two time points: 3 weeks after treatment start (second dose) and 6 weeks after treatment start. A median of 141,255 T cells and fewer than 85,000 unique TCRs was obtained from blood samples, and a median clonality of approximately 0.086 was observed. An exploratory multi-omic analysis was conducted of the somatic, immune and clinical correlates of response to PD-L1 blockade with atezolizumab in urothelial cancer. Pretreatment tumor samples, along with matched peripheral blood serially collected before and after atezolizumab treatment, were subjected to TCR sequencing. Durable clinical benefit was defined as progression-free survival longer than 6 months, and TCR features were also tested against progression-free and overall survival. In the same patients, whole exome sequencing and RNA sequencing of pretreatment tumors were performed in addition to TCR sequencing. Durable clinical benefit was achieved by nine patients and was not achieved by 20 patients. Under 30 patients had pretreatment blood TCR-seq, about 25 had at least one posttreatment blood collection, and about 25 had tumor TCR-seq.

Its CDR3 holds 15 amino acids, cysteine through phenylalanine. Only the CDR3 part of the read is kept: 45 bases, read in frame from the first base. Taken from the germline V gene, the CDR1 and CDR2 loops are SGHVS and FQNEAQ. Trimming leaves V shorter by 5 bases and J shorter by 0 bases, with the junction holding 6 bases beyond the gene matches. General study outcomes and caveats: A pretreatment peripheral blood TCR clonality below the median was linked to improved progression-free and overall survival. At 3 weeks after the start of treatment, tumor-associated TCR clones in peripheral blood had expanded more in patients with durable benefit (n ≈ 24, p = 0.022). Because the sample size was small (n of about 29) and many of the analyses were exploratory, the results are meant to be hypothesis-generating.

Each PCR received spiked-in synthetic TCR analog templates so that absolute template abundance could be estimated from read counts. The immunoSEQ assay was used to amplify TCRbeta CDR3 regions from genomic DNA with bias-controlled V and J gene primers. Rearranged TCRbeta segments were sequenced at approximately 20X coverage. The paper's data handling went like this. Clustering was used to correct sequencing errors, and CDR3s were annotated against IMGT so that V, D and J genes could be assigned. Only productive TCRbeta rearrangements were used in downstream analyses, excluding out-of-frame or stop-codon sequences. Clonality was computed as one minus Shannon entropy normalized by the log of the number of unique productive sequences. Fisher's exact test with Benjamini-Hochberg correction, at a threshold of adjusted p below 0.01, was used to find clones that differed between time points or between blood and tumor. TCRdb took over this immuneACCESS table, retaining in-frame rearrangements with V and J assigned. Such tables are incomplete; in checked studies, under half of the missing clones stem from an unresolved V gene, and the remainder is unexplained. D and trimming were read from the DNA, whereas the V and J calls and clone size are those reported in that table. The sample table records about 47,000 clones; roughly 80% of these occur just once. The biggest ten clones account for approximately 1.9% of the sample.

The time point label of this sample denotes: pretreatment peripheral blood. The cohort included 25 to 30 patients with locally advanced or metastatic urothelial carcinoma who were treated at Memorial Sloan Kettering on a trial protocol. Peripheral blood mononuclear cells were collected pretreatment and during treatment, at between 1 and 8 total time points per patient. The Qiagen DNeasy Blood extraction kit was used to purify genomic DNA from total PBMCs and tumor samples. PBMCs were collected pretreatment and during treatment, and were isolated and stored as previously described. This TCR was recovered from a middle-aged man with urothelial cancer. The V and J segments used are TRBV7-8 and TRBJ1-1, with 7 bases matching TRBD1. Sequencing was performed on PBMCs, taken around atezolizumab (anti-PD-L1) treatment. The encoded CDR3 is CASSTGQTMNTEAFF. The base sequence is TGTGCCAGCAGCACGGGACAGACAATGAACACTGAAGCTTTCTTT.